This T cell receptor beta chain was recovered during a study of OX40 agonist ivuxolimab in advanced cancers. For the study at large: Patients' therapy was ivuxolimab, an antibody that acts as an agonist of OX40 (CD134). One patient with hepatocellular carcinoma and two with cutaneous melanoma, three in all, had partial responses. Study results and caveats: Fewer expanded clones were found on average in CD4+ than in CD8+ T cells.

The V gene's germline CDR1 is MNHNS and CDR2 SASEGT. CDR3 length equals 15 residues. With 2 bases clipped from V and 6 bases from J, the junction kept 8 bases outside the gene matches. The repertoire was sequenced with immunoSEQ multiplex PCR; TCRdb's copy has only in-frame clones and lacks some. The sample shows roughly 63,000 clones, around 83% of them seen only once. On this clone itself: Its antigen is undetermined.

Source: CD4+ or CD8+ T cells sorted from blood, taken in a trial of the OX40 agonist ivuxolimab. The receptor's source is an adult with an advanced solid tumor such as melanoma, head and neck, liver or kidney cancer. V is TRBV6-1 and J is TRBJ1-1; TRBD1 matches at 8 bases. The CDR3 here is CASSELDRVKAEAFF. The CDR3, as DNA: TGTGCCAGCAGTGAATTGGACAGGGTTAAAGCTGAAGCTTTCTTT.